The 18 T cell receptor beta chains presented below share a single source sample, sequenced in a study of PD-1 blockade in classical Hodgkin lymphoma. As for time point: cycle 4 day 1 (C4D1), after less than 7 weeks of nivolumab. Each patient's relapse followed autologous stem cell transplantation, and brentuximab vedotin exposure varied. Magnetic depletion of unwanted cells isolated CD4+ T cells from thawed PBMCs. Data came from immunoSEQ multiplex PCR; TCRdb stores just in-frame clones and leaves some out. The repertoire holds around 18,000 clones, 60% to 80% seen once, with about 2.7% in the top ten. Specimen: CD4+ T cells from blood, collected before the fourth cycle of nivolumab. The receptors come from a human donor with classical Hodgkin lymphoma.

The rearrangement uses TRBV4-1 and TRBJ1-1; no clear D gene. Trimming took off 0 bases at V and 7 bases at J, with 12 bases between the two ends. There are 14 residues in the CDR3. Germline CDR1 reads MGHRA; CDR2 reads YSYEKL. As DNA, the CDR3 is TGCGCCAGCAGCCAAGAGCCCGAGGGCAGTGAAGCTTTCTTT. It is translated as CASSQEPEGSEAFF.

The V gene is TRBV4-3, the J gene TRBJ1-3; D gene unclear. V was pared by 0 bases and J by 3 bases, with 15 bases between. CDR1 LGHNA and CDR2 YSLEER come from the germline V gene. The CDR3 contains 17 residues. The DNA of the CDR3 is TGCGCCAGCAGCCAAGATCTCAACCGCTTGGTTGGAAACACCATATATTTT. As protein: CASSQDLNRLVGNTIYF.

On this clone: Other DNA sequences in this sample translate to the same CDR3. The chain couples TRBV18 to TRBJ2-7, with TRBD1 matching over 10 bases. J gave up 4 bases and V 2 bases, and 5 bases lay outside the gene matches. In germline, CDR1 is KGHSH, CDR2 LQKENI. CDR3 length: 15 residues. This CDR3 is CASSPGDRGTYEQYF. As DNA, the CDR3 is TGTGCCAGCTCACCAGGGGACAGGGGTACGTACGAGCAGTACTTC.

CDR3 in amino acids: CASSYEGGPYEQYF. CDR3 bases: TGTGCCAGCAGTTACGAGGGGGGCCCCTACGAGCAGTACTTC. The V gene is TRBV6-5, the J gene TRBJ2-7, with D perhaps assigned TRBD1 or TRBD2 (6 bases each). The CDR3 loop spans 14 amino acids. Trimming shortened V by 2 bases and J by 2 bases, and 10 bases separated the two germline ends. CDR1 is MNHEY and CDR2 is SVGAGI in the germline V gene.

The chain combines TRBV28 with TRBJ1-6; D not certain. The CDR3 consists of 13 residues. The V gene's germline CDR1 is MDHEN and CDR2 SYDVKM. Trimming cost V 5 bases and J 2 bases, with 4 bases left between them. The CDR3 spells CASSPPYNSPLHF. CDR3 coding DNA: TGTGCCAGCAGTCCCCCCTATAATTCACCCCTCCACTTT.

The rearrangement joins TRBV30 to TRBJ1-5, with a possible D match to TRBD1 (5 bases). Per the germline V gene, CDR1 is GTSNPN and CDR2 is SVGIG (reference sequence). Deletions cut 2 bases from V and 5 bases from J, with 10 bases between. The CDR3 is 13 amino acids. CDR3 in amino acids: CAWSKMGDQPQHF. CDR3 in DNA: TGTGCCTGGAGTAAGATGGGGGATCAGCCCCAGCATTTT.

The V and J genes are TRBV18 and TRBJ1-1; D perhaps matches TRBD1 (5 bases). The CDR3 has 12 amino acids. CDR1 and CDR2 (germline): KGHSH, LQKENI. Deletions cut 2 bases from V and 11 bases from J, with 12 bases between. The CDR3 coding sequence is TGTGCCAGCTCACCAGCCGGGGGAATTGCTTTCTTT. Its protein product is CASSPAGGIAFF.

This clone appeared a single time. The rearrangement uses TRBV5-8 and TRBJ1-2; the D gene is possibly TRBD1 (5 bases). The V gene's germline CDR1 is SGHTS and CDR2 YDEGEE. V was trimmed by 3 bases and J by 4 bases, leaving 19 bases between them. The CDR3 totals 16 residues. This CDR3 reads CASSSGVTEGLYGYTF. CDR3 nucleotide sequence: TGTGCCAGCAGCTCGGGGGTTACAGAGGGCCTCTATGGCTACACCTTC.

The rearrangement links TRBV28 to TRBJ2-3; D might be TRBD2 (7 bases). V was clipped by 6 bases and J by 4 bases, with 17 bases between them. The CDR3 contains 15 residues. Germline assignment: CDR1 MDHEN and CDR2 SYDVKM. The CDR3 loop is CASSSGGAPPDTQYF. The CDR3 nucleotides read TGTGCCAGCAGCTCTGGGGGGGCGCCCCCAGATACGCAGTATTTT.

The chain uses TRBV27 and TRBJ1-5; the match to TRBD1 covers 8 bases. Per germline, CDR1 MNHEY and CDR2 SMNVEV (reference sequence). With 5 bases clipped from V and 2 bases from J, the junction kept 5 bases outside the gene matches. CDR3 size: 15 residues. The CDR3 reads CASSPDRAGNQPQHF. DNA for the CDR3: TGTGCCAGCAGTCCGGACAGGGCGGGCAATCAGCCCCAGCATTTT.

The chain recombines TRBV19 with TRBJ1-4, with TRBD1 matching 7 bases. Trimming cost V 5 bases and J 8 bases; bases outside gene matches: 11. The germline gives CDR1 LNHDA, CDR2 SQIVND (reference sequence). This CDR3 contains 15 residues. CDR3 DNA: TGTGCCAGTAGTGGGGCCCGGGACAGTGGAGAAAAACTGTTTTTT. Encoded protein: CASSGARDSGEKLFF.

This chain joins TRBV6-5 and TRBJ2-1; tentatively, D is TRBD2 (6 bases). V gave up 6 bases and J gave up 7 bases, with 16 bases separating them. CDR3 size: 14 residues. Germline V gene lookup returns CDR1 MNHEY and CDR2 SVGAGI. CDR3 amino acids: CASRFTGVGNEQFF. The CDR3, as DNA: TGTGCCAGCAGATTTACGGGAGTGGGGAATGAGCAGTTCTTC.

The J gene is TRBJ1-5, the V gene TRBV28; 8 positions agree with TRBD1. J lost 6 bases, V lost 8 bases, and 9 bases had no gene match. CDR1 MDHEN and CDR2 SYDVKM come from the germline V gene. There are 14 residues in the CDR3. In DNA, the CDR3 is TGTGCCAGCTTTCGACAGGGGAGAAGTCAGCCCCAGCATTTT. As protein: CASFRQGRSQPQHF.

The chain combines TRBV5-1 with TRBJ2-1, with D unclear. V lost 0 bases, J lost 8 bases, and 12 bases lay in between. This CDR3 is built from 14 residues. CDR1 is SGHRS and CDR2 is YFSETQ in the germline V gene. The CDR3 sequence: CASSLDPGVYEQFF. In nucleotides, the CDR3 is TGCGCCAGCAGCTTGGATCCAGGAGTCTATGAGCAGTTCTTC.

J is TRBJ2-3 and V is TRBV11-2; D might be TRBD2 (6 bases). V was trimmed by 5 bases and J by 1 base, leaving 13 bases between them. This CDR3 contains 15 residues. CDR1 and CDR2 (germline): SGHAT, FQNNGV. Here the CDR3 DNA reads TGTGCCAGCAGCGGCAGACTAGACGGCACAGATACGCAGTATTTT. It encodes CASSGRLDGTDTQYF.

The rearrangement joins TRBV14 to TRBJ2-6; D is undetermined. From germline, CDR1 is SGHDN and CDR2 FVKESK. Trimming left V 4 bases short and J 4 bases short, with 8 bases between. This CDR3 is built from 14 residues. The DNA for the CDR3 is TGTGCCAGCAGCCCCACTCTCGGGGCCAACGTCCTGACTTTC. The encoded protein is CASSPTLGANVLTF.

The J gene is TRBJ2-3, the V gene TRBV5-6, with D unresolved. CDR3 length: 12 residues. Looked up from germline, CDR1 is SGHDT and CDR2 is YYEEEE. With 4 bases removed from V and 0 bases from J, the gap between germline ends came to 3 bases. As DNA, the CDR3 is TGTGCCAGCAGCGAGAGCACAGATACGCAGTATTTT. Its translation is CASSESTDTQYF.

The chain uses TRBV7-2 and TRBJ2-5, with no clear D. CDR1 and CDR2 from the germline V gene are SGHTA and FQGNSA. V was pared by 5 bases and J by 2 bases, with 15 bases between. There are 15 residues in the CDR3. The chain's CDR3 is CASSELGILQETQYF. The CDR3 DNA reads as TGTGCCAGCAGCGAGTTGGGGATCCTACAAGAGACCCAGTACTTC.